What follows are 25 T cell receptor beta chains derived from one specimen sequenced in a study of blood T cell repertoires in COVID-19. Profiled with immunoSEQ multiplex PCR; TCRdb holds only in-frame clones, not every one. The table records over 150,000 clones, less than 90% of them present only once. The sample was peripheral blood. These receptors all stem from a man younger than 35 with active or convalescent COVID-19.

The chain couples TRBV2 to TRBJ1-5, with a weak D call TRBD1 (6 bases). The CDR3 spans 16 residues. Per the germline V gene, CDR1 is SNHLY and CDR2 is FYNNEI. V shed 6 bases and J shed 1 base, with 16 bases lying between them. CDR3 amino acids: CASRDPQGRSNQPQHF. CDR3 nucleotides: TGTGCCAGCAGAGACCCACAGGGAAGGAGCAATCAGCCCCAGCATTTT.

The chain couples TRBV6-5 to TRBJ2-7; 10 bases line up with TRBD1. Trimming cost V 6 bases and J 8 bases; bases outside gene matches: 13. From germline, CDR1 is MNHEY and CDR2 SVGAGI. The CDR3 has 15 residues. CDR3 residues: CASSYNRGTGVQQYF. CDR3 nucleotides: TGTGCCAGCAGCTATAACCGGGGGACAGGGGTTCAGCAGTACTTC.

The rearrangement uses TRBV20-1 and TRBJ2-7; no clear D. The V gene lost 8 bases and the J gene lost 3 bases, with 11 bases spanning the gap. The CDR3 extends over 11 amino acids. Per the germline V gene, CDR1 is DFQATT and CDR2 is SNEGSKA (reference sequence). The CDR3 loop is CSPLTDYEQYF. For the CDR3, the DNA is TGCAGTCCCCTAACCGACTACGAGCAGTACTTC.

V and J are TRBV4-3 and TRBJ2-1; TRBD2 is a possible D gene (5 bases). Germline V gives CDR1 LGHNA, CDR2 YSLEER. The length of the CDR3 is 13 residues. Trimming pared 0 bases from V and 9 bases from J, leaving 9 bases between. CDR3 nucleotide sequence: TGCGCCAGCAGCCAAGATTTTGGAGGTGAGCAGTTCTTC. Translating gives CASSQDFGGEQFF.

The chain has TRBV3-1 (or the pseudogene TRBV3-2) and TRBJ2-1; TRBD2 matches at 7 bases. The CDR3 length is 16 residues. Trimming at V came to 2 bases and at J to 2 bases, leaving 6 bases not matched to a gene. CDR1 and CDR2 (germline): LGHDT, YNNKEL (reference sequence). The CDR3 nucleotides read TGTGCCAGCAGCCAAATCACCAGCGGGACCTACAATGAGCAGTTCTTC. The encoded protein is CASSQITSGTYNEQFF.

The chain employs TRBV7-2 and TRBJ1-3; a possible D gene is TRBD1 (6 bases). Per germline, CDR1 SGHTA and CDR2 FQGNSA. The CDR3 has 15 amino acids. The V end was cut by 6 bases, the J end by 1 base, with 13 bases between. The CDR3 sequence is CASRGAYSSGNTIYF. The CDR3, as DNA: TGTGCCAGCAGGGGGGCTTATTCGTCTGGAAACACCATATATTTT. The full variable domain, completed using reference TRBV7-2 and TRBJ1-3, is GAGVSQSPSNKVTEKGKDVELRCDPISGHTALYWYRQSLGQGLEFLIYFQGNSAPDKSGLPSDRFSAERTGGSVSTLTIQRTQQEDSAVYLCASRGAYSSGNTIYFGEGSWLTVV.

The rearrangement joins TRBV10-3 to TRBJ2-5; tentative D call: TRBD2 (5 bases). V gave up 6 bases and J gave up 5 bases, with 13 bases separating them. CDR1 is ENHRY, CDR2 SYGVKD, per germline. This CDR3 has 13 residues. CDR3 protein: CAIRGEVQETQYF. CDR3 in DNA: TGTGCCATCAGGGGAGAGGTCCAGGAGACCCAGTACTTC.

The CDR3 DNA reads as TGTGCCAGCTCACCTAGTTCGACAGTCCCTAACTATGGCTACACCTTC. Protein sequence: CASSPSSTVPNYGYTF. This chain joins TRBV18 and TRBJ1-2, with D maybe TRBD1 (5 bases). This CDR3 spans 16 amino acids. V gave up 3 bases and J gave up 0 bases, with 14 bases separating them. The V gene's germline CDR1 is KGHSH and CDR2 LQKENI.

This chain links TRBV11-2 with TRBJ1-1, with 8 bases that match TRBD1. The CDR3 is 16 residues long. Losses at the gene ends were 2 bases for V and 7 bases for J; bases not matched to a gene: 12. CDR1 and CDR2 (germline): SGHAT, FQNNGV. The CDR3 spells CASSLSGQGRGVEAFF. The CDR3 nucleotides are TGTGCCAGCAGCTTATCCGGACAGGGTCGAGGGGTTGAAGCTTTCTTT. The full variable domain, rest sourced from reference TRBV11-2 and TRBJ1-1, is EAGVAQSPRYKIIEKRQSVAFWCNPISGHATLYWYQQILGQGPKLLIQFQNNGVVDDSQLPKDRFSAERLKGVDSTLKIQPAKLEDSAVYLCASSLSGQGRGVEAFFGQGTRLTVV.

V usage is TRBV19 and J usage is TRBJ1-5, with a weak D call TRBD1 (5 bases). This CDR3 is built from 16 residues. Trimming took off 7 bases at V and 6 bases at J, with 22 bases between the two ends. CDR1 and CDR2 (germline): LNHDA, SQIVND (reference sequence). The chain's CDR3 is CASTIYRGGDRQPQHF. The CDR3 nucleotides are TGTGCCAGTACCATCTATAGGGGAGGGGATCGTCAGCCCCAGCATTTT.

CDR3 region: CASSLTGGGLAGEEETQYF. CDR3 DNA: TGTGCCAGCAGCTTAACGGGAGGGGGACTAGCGGGAGAAGAAGAGACCCAGTACTTC. The V call is TRBV7-3, the J call TRBJ2-5; 14 bases agree with TRBD2. The germline gives CDR1 SGHTA, CDR2 FQGTGA. J was trimmed by 3 bases and V by 0 bases; bases with no gene match: 9. The CDR3 spans 19 residues.

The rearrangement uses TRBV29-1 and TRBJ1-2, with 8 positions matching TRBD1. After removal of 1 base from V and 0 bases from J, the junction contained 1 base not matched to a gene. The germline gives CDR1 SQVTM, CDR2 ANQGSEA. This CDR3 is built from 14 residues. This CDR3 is CSVEGTGTNYGYTF. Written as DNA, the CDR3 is TGCAGCGTTGAAGGGACAGGGACTAACTATGGCTACACCTTC.

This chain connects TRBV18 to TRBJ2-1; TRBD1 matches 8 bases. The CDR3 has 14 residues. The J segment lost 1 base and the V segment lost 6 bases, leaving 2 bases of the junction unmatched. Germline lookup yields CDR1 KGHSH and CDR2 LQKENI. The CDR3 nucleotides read TGTGCCAGCTCCGGACAGGGTTCCTACAATGAGCAGTTCTTC. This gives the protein CASSGQGSYNEQFF.

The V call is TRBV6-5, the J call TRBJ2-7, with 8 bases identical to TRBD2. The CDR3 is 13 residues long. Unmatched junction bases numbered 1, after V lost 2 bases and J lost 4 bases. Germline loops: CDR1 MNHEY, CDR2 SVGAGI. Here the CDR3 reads CASSYGLAYEQYF. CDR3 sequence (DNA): TGTGCCAGCAGTTACGGACTAGCTTACGAGCAGTACTTC.

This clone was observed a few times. The CDR3 region has the DNA TGTGCCAGCAGTTGGAGTATACAAGAGACCCAGTACTTC. It is translated as CASSWSIQETQYF. This chain joins TRBV27 and TRBJ2-5, with D unclear. The CDR3 has 13 amino acids. Per the germline V gene, CDR1 is MNHEY and CDR2 is SMNVEV (reference sequence). With 4 bases removed from V and 2 bases from J, the gap between germline ends came to 8 bases.

The CDR3 is CASSLKRTSGSTAAGQETQYF. The CDR3 DNA reads as TGTGCCAGCAGCCTCAAGAGGACTAGCGGGAGTACGGCGGCGGGCCAAGAGACCCAGTACTTC. This chain joins TRBV2 and TRBJ2-5; 13 bases are shared with TRBD2. The CDR3 runs to 21 residues. The germline V gene has CDR1 SNHLY and CDR2 FYNNEI. V lost 6 bases to trimming and J lost 1 base; unmatched junction nucleotides: 20.

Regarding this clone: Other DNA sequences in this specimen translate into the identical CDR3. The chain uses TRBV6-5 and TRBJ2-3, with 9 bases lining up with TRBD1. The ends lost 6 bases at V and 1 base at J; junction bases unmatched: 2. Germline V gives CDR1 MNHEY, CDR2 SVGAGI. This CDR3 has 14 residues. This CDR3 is CASRTGGGTDTQYF. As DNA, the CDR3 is TGTGCCAGCAGGACAGGGGGAGGCACAGATACGCAGTATTTT.

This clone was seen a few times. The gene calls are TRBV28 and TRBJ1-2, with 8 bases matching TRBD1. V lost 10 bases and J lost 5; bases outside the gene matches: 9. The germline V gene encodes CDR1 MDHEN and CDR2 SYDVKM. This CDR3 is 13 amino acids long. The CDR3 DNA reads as TGTGCCATCGCCCAGGGGGCCGGATATGGCTACACCTTC. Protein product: CAIAQGAGYGYTF.

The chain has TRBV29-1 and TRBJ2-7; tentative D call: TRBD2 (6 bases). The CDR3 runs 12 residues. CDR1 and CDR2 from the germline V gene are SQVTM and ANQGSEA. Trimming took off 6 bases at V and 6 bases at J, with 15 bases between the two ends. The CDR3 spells CSVPAGRAEQYF. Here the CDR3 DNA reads TGCAGCGTCCCCGCGGGACGGGCCGAGCAGTACTTC.

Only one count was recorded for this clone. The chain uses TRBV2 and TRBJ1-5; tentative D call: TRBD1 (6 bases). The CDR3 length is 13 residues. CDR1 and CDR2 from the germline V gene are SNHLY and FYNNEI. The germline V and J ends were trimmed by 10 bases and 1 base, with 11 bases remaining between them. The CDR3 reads CATQGNSNQPQHF. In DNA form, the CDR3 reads TGTGCCACCCAGGGGAACAGCAATCAGCCCCAGCATTTT.

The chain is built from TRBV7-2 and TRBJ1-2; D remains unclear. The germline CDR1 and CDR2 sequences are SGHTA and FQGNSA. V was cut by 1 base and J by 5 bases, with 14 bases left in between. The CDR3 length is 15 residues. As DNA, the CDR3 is TGTGCCAGCAGCTTAGATTCGTCCGTCGGGTATGGCTACACCTTC. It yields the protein CASSLDSSVGYGYTF.

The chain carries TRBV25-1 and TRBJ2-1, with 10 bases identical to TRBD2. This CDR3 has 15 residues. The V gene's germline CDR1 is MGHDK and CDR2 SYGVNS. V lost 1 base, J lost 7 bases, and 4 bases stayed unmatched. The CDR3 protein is CASSELGTSVNEQFF. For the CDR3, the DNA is TGTGCCAGCAGTGAATTAGGGACTAGCGTTAATGAGCAGTTCTTC.

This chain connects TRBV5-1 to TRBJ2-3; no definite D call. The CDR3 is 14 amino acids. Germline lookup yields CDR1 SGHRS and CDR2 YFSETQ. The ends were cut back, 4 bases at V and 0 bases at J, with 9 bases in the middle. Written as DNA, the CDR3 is TGCGCCAGCAGCCAGACTCCCAGCACAGATACGCAGTATTTT. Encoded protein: CASSQTPSTDTQYF.

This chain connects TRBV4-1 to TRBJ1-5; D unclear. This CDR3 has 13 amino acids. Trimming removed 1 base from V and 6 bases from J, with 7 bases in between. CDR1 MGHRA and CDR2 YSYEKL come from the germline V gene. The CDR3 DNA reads TGCGCCAGCAGCCAAGGAGGTCCTCAGCCCCAGCATTTT. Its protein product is CASSQGGPQPQHF.

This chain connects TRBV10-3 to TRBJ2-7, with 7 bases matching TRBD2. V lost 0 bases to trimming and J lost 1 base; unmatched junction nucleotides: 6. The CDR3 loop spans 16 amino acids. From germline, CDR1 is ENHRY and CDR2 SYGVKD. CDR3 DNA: TGTGCCATCAGTGAGTCACACCGGGAGGTGTCCTACGAGCAGTACTTC. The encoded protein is CAISESHREVSYEQYF.